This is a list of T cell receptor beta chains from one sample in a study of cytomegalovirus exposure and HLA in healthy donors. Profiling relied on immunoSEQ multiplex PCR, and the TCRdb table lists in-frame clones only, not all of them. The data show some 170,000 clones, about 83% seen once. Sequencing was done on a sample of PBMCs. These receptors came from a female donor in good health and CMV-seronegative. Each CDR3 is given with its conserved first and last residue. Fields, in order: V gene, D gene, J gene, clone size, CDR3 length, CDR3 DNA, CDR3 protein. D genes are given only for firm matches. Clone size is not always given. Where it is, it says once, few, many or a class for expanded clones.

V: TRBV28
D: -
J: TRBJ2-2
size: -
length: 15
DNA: TGTGCCAGCAGACCCCAGCGGTGGAACACCGGGGAGCTGTTTTTT
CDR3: CASRPQRWNTGELFF

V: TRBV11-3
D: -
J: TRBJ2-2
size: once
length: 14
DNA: TGTGCCAGCAGCGCGGGGTCAAGCACCGGGGAGCTGTTTTTT
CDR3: CASSAGSSTGELFF

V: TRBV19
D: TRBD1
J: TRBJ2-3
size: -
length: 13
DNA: TGTGCCAGTAGTCAGGGGGTCCCAGATACGCAGTATTTT
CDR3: CASSQGVPDTQYF

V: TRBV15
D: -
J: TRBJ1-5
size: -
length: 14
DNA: TGTGCCACCAGCAGAGCAGGGGCCAATCAGCCCCAGCATTTT
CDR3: CATSRAGANQPQHF

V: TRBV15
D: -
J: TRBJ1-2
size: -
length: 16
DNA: TGTGCCACCAGCAGATCCCTCCAGGGTGATGGGTATGGCTACACCTTC
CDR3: CATSRSLQGDGYGYTF

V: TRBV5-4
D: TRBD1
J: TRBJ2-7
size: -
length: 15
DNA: TGTGCCAGCAGCCCCTGGGACAGGGGAGTTGACGAGCAGTACTTC
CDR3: CASSPWDRGVDEQYF

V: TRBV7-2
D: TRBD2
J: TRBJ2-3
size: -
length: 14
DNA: TGTGCCAGCAGCTTAGTGCGGGGGGCAGATACGCAGTATTTT
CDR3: CASSLVRGADTQYF

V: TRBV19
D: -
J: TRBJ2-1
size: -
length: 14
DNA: TGTGCCAGTAGTATAGTGGACTATGTAAATGAGCAGTTCTTC
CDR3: CASSIVDYVNEQFF

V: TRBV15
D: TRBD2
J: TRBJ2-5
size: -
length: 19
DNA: TGTGCCACCAGCAGCCCCGGGACTAGCGGAGGGGGGCTGCAAGAGACCCAGTACTTC
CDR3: CATSSPGTSGGGLQETQYF

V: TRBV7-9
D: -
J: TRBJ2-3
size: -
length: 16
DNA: TGTGCCAGCAGCCCGCCGGTATTAGCAAGCACAGATACGCAGTATTTT
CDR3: CASSPPVLASTDTQYF

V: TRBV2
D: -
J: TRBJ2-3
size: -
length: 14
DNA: TGTGCCAGAGCGGGACACCTCCGCACAGATACGCAGTATTTT
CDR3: CARAGHLRTDTQYF

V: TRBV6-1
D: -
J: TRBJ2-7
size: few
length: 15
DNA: TGTGCCAGCAGTGAAAAACGGCGGTACCACTACGAGCAGTACTTC
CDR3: CASSEKRRYHYEQYF

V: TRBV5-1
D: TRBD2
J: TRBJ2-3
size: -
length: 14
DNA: TGCGCCAGCAGCGAGGGAGGGCTGGGAGATACGCAGTATTTT
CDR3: CASSEGGLGDTQYF